The source of this TCR beta chain is a study of cytomegalovirus exposure and HLA in healthy donors. This CDR3 is built from 12 residues. CDR1 SQVTM and CDR2 ANQGSEA come from the germline V gene. The V end was cut by 3 bases, the J end by 4 bases, with 9 bases between. The PCR was carried out with 60 Vbeta primers and 13 Jbeta primers. Only in-frame clones appear in the TCRdb table, and some are missing; sequencing was by immunoSEQ multiplex PCR. Of roughly 120,000 clones listed, around 77% are singletons. Source material: PBMCs. The chain employs TRBV29-1 and TRBJ1-2, with a possible D match to TRBD1 (6 bases). This clonotype was obtained from a man aged 45 to 65 in good health and CMV-seropositive. In nucleotides, the CDR3 is TGCAGCGTTGAGTGGGGGCCCTATGGCTACACCTTC. Residues: CSVEWGPYGYTF.